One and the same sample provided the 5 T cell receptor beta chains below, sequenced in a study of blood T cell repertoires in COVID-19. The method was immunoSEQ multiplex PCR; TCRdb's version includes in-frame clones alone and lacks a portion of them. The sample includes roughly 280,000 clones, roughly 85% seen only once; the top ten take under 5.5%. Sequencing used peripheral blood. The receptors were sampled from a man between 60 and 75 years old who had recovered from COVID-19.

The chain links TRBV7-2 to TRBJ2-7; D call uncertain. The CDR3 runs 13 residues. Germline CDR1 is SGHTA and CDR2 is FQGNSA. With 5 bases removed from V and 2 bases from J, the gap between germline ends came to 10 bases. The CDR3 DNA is TGTGCCAGCAGCCGAGGCACTCCCTACGAGCAGTACTTC. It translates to CASSRGTPYEQYF.

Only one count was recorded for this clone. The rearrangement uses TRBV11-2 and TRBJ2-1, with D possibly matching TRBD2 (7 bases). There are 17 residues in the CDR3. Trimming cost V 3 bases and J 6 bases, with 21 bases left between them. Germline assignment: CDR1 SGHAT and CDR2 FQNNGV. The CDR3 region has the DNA TGTGCCAGCAGCTTCCTCCGCGGGGGCGCCGGGGGCAATGAGCAGTTCTTC. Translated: CASSFLRGGAGGNEQFF.

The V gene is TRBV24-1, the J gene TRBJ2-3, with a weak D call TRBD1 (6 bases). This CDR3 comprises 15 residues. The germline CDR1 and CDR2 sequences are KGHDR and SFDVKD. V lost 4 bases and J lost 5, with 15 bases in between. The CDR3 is CATSDPGTFGDTQYF. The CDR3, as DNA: TGTGCCACCAGTGACCCTGGGACATTCGGAGATACGCAGTATTTT.

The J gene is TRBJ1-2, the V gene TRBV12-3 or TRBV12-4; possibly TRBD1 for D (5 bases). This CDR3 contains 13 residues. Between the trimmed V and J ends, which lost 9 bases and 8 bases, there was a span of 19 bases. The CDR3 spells CASSHRRLGGYTF. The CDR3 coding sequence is TGTGCCAGTTCCCACAGGCGGTTGGGCGGCTACACCTTC.

The CDR3 sequence: CAWSVAVGGSEAFF. The DNA of the CDR3 is TGTGCCTGGAGTGTAGCCGTGGGGGGTTCAGAAGCTTTCTTT. The chain couples TRBV30 to TRBJ1-1; TRBD1 is a possible D gene (5 bases). Trimming removed 0 bases at V and 8 bases at J, with 16 bases between. The CDR3 runs to 14 residues. Germline values: CDR1 GTSNPN, CDR2 SVGIG (reference sequence).